This T cell receptor beta chain was retrieved from a study of molecular identifiers for immune sequencing clone quantification. The CDR3 totals 13 residues. The germline V gene encodes CDR1 KGHSH and CDR2 LQKENI. Deletions cut 0 bases from V and 4 bases from J, with 7 bases between. In this sample, this clonotype turned up a few times. Antigen unknown. TCRdb recomputed calls from the PCR reads with MiXCR, one row per CDR3 protein. Of tens of thousands of distinct CDR3 sequences listed, around 34% were seen once; the top ten hold 3.5% to 4%. Study observations and caveats: Effector cells had over 98% of their molecules in clones above 20 RNA copies, while naive cells had under 1%.

The sequenced sample was naive CD8+ T cells from blood, with Jurkat cell RNA spiked in. This sample's subset: FACS-sorted CD8+CD4-CCR7+CD45RA+ naive T cells. The chain joins TRBV18 to TRBJ2-7; possible D gene TRBD2, 6 bases. The sequence was collected from a human donor in good health. Some libraries in this study had Jurkat cell RNA spiked in. This chain's CDR3 is CASSPPEGYEQYF. CDR3 sequence (DNA): TGTGCCAGCTCACCACCGGAGGGTTACGAGCAGTACTTC.